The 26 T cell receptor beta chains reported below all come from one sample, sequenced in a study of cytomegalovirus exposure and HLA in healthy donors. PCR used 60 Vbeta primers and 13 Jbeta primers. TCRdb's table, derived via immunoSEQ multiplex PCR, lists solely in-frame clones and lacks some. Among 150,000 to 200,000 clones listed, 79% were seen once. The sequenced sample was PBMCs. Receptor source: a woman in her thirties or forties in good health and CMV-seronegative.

CDR3 bases: TGTGCCAGTAGGCGGGACAGGGTGAGAACTGAAGCTTTCTTT. Translated, it gives CASRRDRVRTEAFF. The chain employs TRBV19 and TRBJ1-1, with 9 bases aligning to TRBD1. With 6 bases clipped from V and 5 bases from J, the junction kept 7 bases outside the gene matches. Germline CDR1 and CDR2: LNHDA and SQIVND (reference sequence). The CDR3 length is 14 residues.

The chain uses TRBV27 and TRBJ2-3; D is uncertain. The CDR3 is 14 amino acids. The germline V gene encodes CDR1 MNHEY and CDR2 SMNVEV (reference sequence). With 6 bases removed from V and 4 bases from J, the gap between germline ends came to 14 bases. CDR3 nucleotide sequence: TGTGCCAGCAGCTTCCTACCTAGAGCAGATACGCAGTATTTT. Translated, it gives CASSFLPRADTQYF.

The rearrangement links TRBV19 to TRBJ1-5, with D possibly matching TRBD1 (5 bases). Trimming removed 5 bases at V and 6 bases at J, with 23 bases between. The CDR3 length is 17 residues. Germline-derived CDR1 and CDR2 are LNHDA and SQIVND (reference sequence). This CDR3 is CASSFGLGGTGGQPQHF. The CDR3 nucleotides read TGTGCCAGTAGTTTCGGCCTTGGGGGGACGGGGGGTCAGCCCCAGCATTTT.

CDR3 amino acids: CASSPGTVRGDTQYF. The CDR3, as DNA: TGTGCCAGCAGCCCCGGGACAGTCCGTGGAGATACGCAGTATTTT. This chain links TRBV27 with TRBJ2-3; 7 nucleotides agree with TRBD1. Germline-derived CDR1 and CDR2 are MNHEY and SMNVEV (reference sequence). V lost 6 bases and J lost 5; bases outside the gene matches: 11. The CDR3 contains 15 residues.

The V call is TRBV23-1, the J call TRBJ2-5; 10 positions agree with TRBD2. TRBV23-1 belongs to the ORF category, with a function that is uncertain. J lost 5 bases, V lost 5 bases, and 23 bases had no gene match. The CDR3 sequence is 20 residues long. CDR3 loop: CASSGSSGLAGALKRETQYF. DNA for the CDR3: TGCGCCAGCAGTGGCTCATCGGGGCTAGCGGGGGCTTTAAAAAGGGAGACCCAGTACTTC.

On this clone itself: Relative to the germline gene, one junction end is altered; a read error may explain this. Written as DNA, the CDR3 is TGTGCCATCAGGTTACCGGGACAGGGGGCGTTT. Its translation is CAIRLPGQGAF. V is TRBV10-3 and J is TRBJ1-5, with 12 nucleotides matching TRBD1. The germline V gene has CDR1 ENHRY and CDR2 SYGVKD. CDR3 length equals 11 residues.

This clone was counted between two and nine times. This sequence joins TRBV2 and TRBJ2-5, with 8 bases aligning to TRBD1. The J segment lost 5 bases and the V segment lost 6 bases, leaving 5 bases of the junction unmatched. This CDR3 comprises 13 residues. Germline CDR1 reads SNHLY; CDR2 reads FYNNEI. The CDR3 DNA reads TGTGCCAGCAGGAGAGACAGGGGCGAGACCCAGTACTTC. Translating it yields CASRRDRGETQYF.

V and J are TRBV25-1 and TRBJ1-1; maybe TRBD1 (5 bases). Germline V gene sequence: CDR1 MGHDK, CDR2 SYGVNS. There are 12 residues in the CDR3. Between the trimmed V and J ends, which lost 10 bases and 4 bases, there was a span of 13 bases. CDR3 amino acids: CATTQGPTEAFF. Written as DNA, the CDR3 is TGTGCCACCACCCAGGGTCCCACTGAAGCTTTCTTT.

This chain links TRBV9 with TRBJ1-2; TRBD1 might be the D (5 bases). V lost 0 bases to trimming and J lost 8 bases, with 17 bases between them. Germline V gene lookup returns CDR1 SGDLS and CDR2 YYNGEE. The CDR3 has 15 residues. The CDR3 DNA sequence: TGTGCCAGCAGCGTAGGAACTGGCAGGGTATTCGGCTACACCTTC. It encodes CASSVGTGRVFGYTF.

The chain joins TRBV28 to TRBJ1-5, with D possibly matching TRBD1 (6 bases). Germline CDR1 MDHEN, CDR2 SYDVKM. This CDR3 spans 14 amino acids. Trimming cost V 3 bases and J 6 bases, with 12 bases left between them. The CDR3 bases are TGTGCCAGCAGTTTCAGGGGAGTGCTTCAGCCCCAGCATTTT. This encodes CASSFRGVLQPQHF.

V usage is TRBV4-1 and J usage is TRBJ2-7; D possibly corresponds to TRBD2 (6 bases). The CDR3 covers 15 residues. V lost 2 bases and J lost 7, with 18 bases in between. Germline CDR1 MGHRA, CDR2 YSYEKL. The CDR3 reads CASSQYGLGGEEQYF. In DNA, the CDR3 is TGCGCCAGCAGCCAATATGGACTGGGGGGAGAGGAGCAGTACTTC.

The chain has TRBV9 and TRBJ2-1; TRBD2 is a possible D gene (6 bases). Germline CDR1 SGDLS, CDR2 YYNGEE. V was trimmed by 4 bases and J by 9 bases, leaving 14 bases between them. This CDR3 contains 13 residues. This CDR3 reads CASSLKVGGEQFF. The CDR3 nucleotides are TGTGCCAGCAGCTTAAAAGTGGGGGGTGAGCAGTTCTTC.

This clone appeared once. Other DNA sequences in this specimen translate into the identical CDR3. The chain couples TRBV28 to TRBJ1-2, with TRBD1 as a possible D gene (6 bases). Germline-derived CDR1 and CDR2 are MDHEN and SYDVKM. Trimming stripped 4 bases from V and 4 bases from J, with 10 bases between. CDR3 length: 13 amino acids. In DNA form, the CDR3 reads TGTGCCAGCAGTTGGGGAGGGGGCTATGGCTACACCTTC. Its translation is CASSWGGGYGYTF.

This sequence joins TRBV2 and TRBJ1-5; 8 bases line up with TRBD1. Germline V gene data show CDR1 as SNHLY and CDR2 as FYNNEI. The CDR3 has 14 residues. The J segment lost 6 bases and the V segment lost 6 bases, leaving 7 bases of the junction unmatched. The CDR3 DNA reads TGTGCCAGCAGGAACGGACAGGGAGGTCAGCCCCAGCATTTT. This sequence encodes CASRNGQGGQPQHF.

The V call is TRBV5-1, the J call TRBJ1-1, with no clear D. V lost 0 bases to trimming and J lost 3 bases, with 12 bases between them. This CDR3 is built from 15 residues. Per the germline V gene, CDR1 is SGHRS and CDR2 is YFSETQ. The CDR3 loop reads CASSLGGTADTEAFF. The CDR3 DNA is TGCGCCAGCAGCTTGGGCGGAACGGCGGACACTGAAGCTTTCTTT.

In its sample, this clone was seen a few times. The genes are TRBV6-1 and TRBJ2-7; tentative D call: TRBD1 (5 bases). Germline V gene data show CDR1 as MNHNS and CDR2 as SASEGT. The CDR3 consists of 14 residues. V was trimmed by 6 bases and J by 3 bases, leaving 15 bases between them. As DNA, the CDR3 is TGTGCCAGCAGCCTACAGGTTTCAGTCTACGAGCAGTACTTC. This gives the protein CASSLQVSVYEQYF.

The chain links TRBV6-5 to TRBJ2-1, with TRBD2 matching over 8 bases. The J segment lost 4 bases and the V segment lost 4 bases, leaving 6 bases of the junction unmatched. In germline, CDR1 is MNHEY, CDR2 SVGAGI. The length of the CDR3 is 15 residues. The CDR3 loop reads CASSSTSGFYNEQFF. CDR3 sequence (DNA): TGTGCCAGCAGTTCAACTAGCGGATTTTACAATGAGCAGTTCTTC.

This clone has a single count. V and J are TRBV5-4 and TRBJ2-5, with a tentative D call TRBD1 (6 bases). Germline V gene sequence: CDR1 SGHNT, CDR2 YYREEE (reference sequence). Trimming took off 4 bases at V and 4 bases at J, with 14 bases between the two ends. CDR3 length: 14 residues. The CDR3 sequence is CASSIQGYRETQYF. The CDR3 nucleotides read TGTGCCAGCAGCATTCAGGGGTACCGAGAGACCCAGTACTTC.

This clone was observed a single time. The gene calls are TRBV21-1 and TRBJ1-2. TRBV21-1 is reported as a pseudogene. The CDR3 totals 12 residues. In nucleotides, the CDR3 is TGTGCCAGCTCAAAGACTGGGTATGGCTACACCTTC. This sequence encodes CASSKTGYGYTF.

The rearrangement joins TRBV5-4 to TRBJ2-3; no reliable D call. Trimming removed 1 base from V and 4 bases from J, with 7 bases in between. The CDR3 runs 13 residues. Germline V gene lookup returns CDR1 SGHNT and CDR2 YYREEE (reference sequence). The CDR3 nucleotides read TGTGCCAGCAGCTTGATGGGCGCAGATACGCAGTATTTT. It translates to CASSLMGADTQYF.

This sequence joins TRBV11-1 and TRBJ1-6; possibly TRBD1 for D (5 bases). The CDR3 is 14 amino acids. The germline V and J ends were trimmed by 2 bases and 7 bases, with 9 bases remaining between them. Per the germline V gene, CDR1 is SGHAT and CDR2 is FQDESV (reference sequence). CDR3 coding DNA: TGTGCCAGCAGCTTACTCCGGGGGAATTCACCCCTCCACTTT. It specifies CASSLLRGNSPLHF.

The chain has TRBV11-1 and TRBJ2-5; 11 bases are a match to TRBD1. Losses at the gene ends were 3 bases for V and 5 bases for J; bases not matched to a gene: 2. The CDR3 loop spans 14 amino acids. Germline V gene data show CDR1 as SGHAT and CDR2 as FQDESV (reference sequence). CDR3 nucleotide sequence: TGTGCCAGCAGCTTGGACAGGGGGCACGAGACCCAGTACTTC. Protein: CASSLDRGHETQYF.

CDR3 protein: CASSLSGSRGTGELFF. CDR3 nucleotides: TGTGCCAGCAGCTTGAGCGGGAGTCGAGGGACCGGGGAGCTGTTTTTT. The rearrangement joins TRBV7-9 to TRBJ2-2, with 8 positions matching TRBD2. Per germline, CDR1 SEHNR and CDR2 FQNEAQ (reference sequence). CDR3 length: 16 residues. V lost 3 bases, J lost 5 bases, and 8 bases stayed unmatched.

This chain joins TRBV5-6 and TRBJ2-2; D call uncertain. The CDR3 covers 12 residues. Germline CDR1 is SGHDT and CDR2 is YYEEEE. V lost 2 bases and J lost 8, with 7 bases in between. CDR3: CASSFISGELFF. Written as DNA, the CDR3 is TGTGCCAGCAGCTTTATATCTGGGGAGCTGTTTTTT.

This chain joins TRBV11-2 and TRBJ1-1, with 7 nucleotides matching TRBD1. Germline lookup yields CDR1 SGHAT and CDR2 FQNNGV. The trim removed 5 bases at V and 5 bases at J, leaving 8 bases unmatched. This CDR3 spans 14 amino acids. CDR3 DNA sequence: TGTGCCAGCAGCCCCCTCAGGGGGAGAACTGAAGCTTTCTTT. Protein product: CASSPLRGRTEAFF. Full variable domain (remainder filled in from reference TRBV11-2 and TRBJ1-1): EAGVAQSPRYKIIEKRQSVAFWCNPISGHATLYWYQQILGQGPKLLIQFQNNGVVDDSQLPKDRFSAERLKGVDSTLKIQPAKLEDSAVYLCASSPLRGRTEAFFGQGTRLTVV.

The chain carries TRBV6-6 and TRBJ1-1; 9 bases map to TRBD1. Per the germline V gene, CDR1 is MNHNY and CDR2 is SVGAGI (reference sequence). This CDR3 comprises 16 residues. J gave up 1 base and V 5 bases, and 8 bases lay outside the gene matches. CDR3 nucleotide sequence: TGTGCCAGCAGTACCGGACAGGGGATCGCGAACACTGAAGCTTTCTTT. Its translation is CASSTGQGIANTEAFF.